This is a list of T cell receptor beta chains from one sample in a study of cytomegalovirus exposure and HLA in healthy donors. Only in-frame clones appear in the TCRdb table, and some are missing; sequencing was by immunoSEQ multiplex PCR. The sample holds around 190,000 clones, about four fifths seen once. The sequenced material came from PBMCs. Every receptor here comes from a man aged 35-49 years in good health and CMV-seropositive. The CDR3 runs from the conserved cysteine through the conserved F or W. The order of the fields is V gene, J gene, clone size, D gene, CDR3 protein, CDR3 DNA. A D gene is named only where the DNA matches it firmly. Rows may omit the clone size; those that give it use once, few, many or a size class.

V: TRBV5-5; J: TRBJ2-2; size: -; D: TRBD1; CDR3: CASSPRDRGLAGELFF; DNA: TGTGCCAGCAGCCCGAGGGACAGGGGGCTTGCCGGGGAGCTGTTTTTT
V: TRBV6-6; J: TRBJ2-3; size: -; D: TRBD1; CDR3: CASSPGQGYTDTQYF; DNA: TGTGCCAGCAGCCCGGGACAGGGTTACACAGATACGCAGTATTTT
V: TRBV4-2; J: TRBJ2-1; size: -; D: TRBD2; CDR3: CASSQDLLAGVSFF; DNA: TGTGCCAGCAGCCAAGATCTTTTAGCGGGAGTTTCGTTCTTC
V: TRBV2; J: TRBJ2-7; size: -; D: TRBD2; CDR3: CASRGPGGFYEQYF; DNA: TGTGCCAGCAGGGGACCCGGGGGGTTCTACGAGCAGTACTTC
V: TRBV6-1; J: TRBJ2-7; size: -; D: -; CDR3: CASGLYYEQYF; DNA: TGTGCCAGCGGACTTTACTACGAGCAGTACTTC
V: TRBV4-3; J: TRBJ2-4; size: -; D: TRBD1; CDR3: CASRTQGAKNIQYF; DNA: TGCGCCAGCAGGACCCAGGGGGCTAAAAACATTCAGTACTTC
V: TRBV7-2; J: TRBJ1-1; size: -; D: -; CDR3: CASSLGAGYESTEAFF; DNA: TGTGCCAGCAGCTTAGGCGCAGGGTACGAATCCACTGAAGCTTTCTTT
V: TRBV11-2; J: TRBJ2-1; size: few; D: TRBD2; CDR3: CASSLPGGSYNEQFF; DNA: TGTGCCAGCAGCTTACCGGGGGGATCCTACAATGAGCAGTTCTTC
V: TRBV5-1; J: TRBJ2-5; size: -; D: TRBD2; CDR3: CASSLGLVAGGQETQYF; DNA: TGCGCCAGCAGCTTGGGCCTTGTGGCGGGGGGCCAAGAGACCCAGTACTTC
V: TRBV5-1; J: TRBJ2-3; size: -; D: -; CDR3: CASSGRTLASTDTQYF; DNA: TGCGCCAGCAGCGGGCGGACTTTAGCTAGCACAGATACGCAGTATTTT
V: TRBV27; J: TRBJ1-1; size: -; D: TRBD1; CDR3: CASSLSAGGTEAFF; DNA: TGTGCCAGCAGTTTATCGGCAGGGGGGACTGAAGCTTTCTTT
V: TRBV29-1; J: TRBJ2-7; size: -; D: -; CDR3: CSVAGLNYEQYF; DNA: TGCAGCGTTGCTGGACTAAACTACGAGCAGTACTTC
V: TRBV27; J: TRBJ1-2; size: -; D: TRBD1; CDR3: CASSYKQGNYGYTF; DNA: TGTGCCAGCAGTTACAAACAGGGGAACTATGGCTACACCTTC
V: TRBV28; J: TRBJ1-1; size: -; D: -; CDR3: CASSFPPGGAFF; DNA: TGTGCCAGCAGCTTTCCTCCTGGGGGGGCTTTCTTT
V: TRBV27; J: TRBJ2-5; size: -; D: TRBD2; CDR3: CASQPVPTSGRALQETQYF; DNA: TGTGCCAGCCAACCAGTGCCCACTAGCGGGAGGGCCTTGCAAGAGACCCAGTACTTC
V: TRBV4-1; J: TRBJ1-5; size: once; D: -; CDR3: CASSQRRGEVQPQHF; DNA: TGCGCCAGCAGCCAAAGACGGGGGGAGGTTCAGCCCCAGCATTTT
V: TRBV6-6; J: TRBJ1-2; size: once; D: -; CDR3: CASSSLDSVGYTF; DNA: TGTGCCAGCAGTTCCCTGGACTCGGTTGGCTACACCTTC
V: TRBV7-9; J: TRBJ2-5; size: -; D: TRBD1; CDR3: CASSLASTGGRETQYF; DNA: TGTGCCAGCAGCTTAGCTAGCACAGGGGGCCGAGAGACCCAGTACTTC
V: TRBV29-1; J: TRBJ2-1; size: -; D: TRBD1; CDR3: CSVEDRDRPYNEQFF; DNA: TGCAGCGTTGAAGACCGGGACAGGCCCTACAATGAGCAGTTCTTC
V: TRBV7-8; J: TRBJ2-7; size: once; D: -; CDR3: CASSLSSGNYEQYF; DNA: TGTGCCAGCAGCCTGTCAAGCGGAAACTACGAGCAGTACTTC
V: TRBV7-6; J: TRBJ2-2; size: -; D: TRBD2; CDR3: CASSPVAGGGTGELFF; DNA: TGTGCCAGCAGCCCAGTTGCGGGAGGTGGCACCGGGGAGCTGTTTTTT
V: TRBV7-9; J: TRBJ2-1; size: -; D: -; CDR3: CASSSPGGAGVSYNEQFF; DNA: TGTGCCAGCAGCTCCCCAGGGGGCGCGGGAGTTTCCTACAATGAGCAGTTCTTC
V: TRBV10-3; J: TRBJ2-2; size: few; D: -; CDR3: CAISEVKQARNTGELFF; DNA: TGTGCCATCAGTGAGGTTAAGCAAGCCCGCAACACCGGGGAGCTGTTTTTT